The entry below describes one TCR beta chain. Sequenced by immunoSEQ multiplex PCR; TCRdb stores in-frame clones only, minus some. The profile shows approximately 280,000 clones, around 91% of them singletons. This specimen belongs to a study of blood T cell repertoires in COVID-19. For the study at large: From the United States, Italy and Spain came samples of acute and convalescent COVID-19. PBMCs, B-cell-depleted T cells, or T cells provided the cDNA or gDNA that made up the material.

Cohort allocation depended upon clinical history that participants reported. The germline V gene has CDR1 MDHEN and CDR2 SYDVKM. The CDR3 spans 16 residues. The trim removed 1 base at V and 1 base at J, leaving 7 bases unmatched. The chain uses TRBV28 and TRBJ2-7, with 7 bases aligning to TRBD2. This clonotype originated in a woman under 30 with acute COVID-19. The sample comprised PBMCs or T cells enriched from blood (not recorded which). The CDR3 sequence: CASSLSGRRTSYEQYF. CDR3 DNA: TGTGCCAGCAGTTTATCCGGGAGGCGTACTTCCTACGAGCAGTACTTC.